This T cell receptor (beta chain) was profiled in a study of blood T cell repertoires in COVID-19. The CDR3 runs to 20 residues. Unmatched junction bases numbered 16, after V lost 7 bases and J lost 0 bases. Germline-derived CDR1 and CDR2 are MDHEN and SYDVKM. Assay: immunoSEQ multiplex PCR; the TCRdb copy retains only in-frame clones and omits some. This table holds 200,000 to 300,000 clones, 60% to 75% found once. The chain is built from TRBV28 and TRBJ2-3; 13 nucleotides align to TRBD2. The sample was peripheral blood. The receptor was derived from a woman at least 80 years old with acute or convalescent COVID-19. DNA of the CDR3: TGTGCCAGCAAGACACTAGCGGGAGGGGGGCGGCGCCGAAGCACAGATACGCAGTATTTT. Protein sequence: CASKTLAGGGRRRSTDTQYF.